The T cell receptor beta chain described here comes from a study of blood T cell repertoires in COVID-19. As for the study in general: Whether acute or convalescent, the COVID-19 samples came from the United States, Italy and Spain. T cells, B-cell-depleted T cells, or PBMCs provided the cDNA or gDNA that served as material.

Methods used by the authors: Estimation of nucleated cell counts was performed using reference gene primer amplification. The protocol was immunoSEQ multiplex PCR, while the TCRdb copy is restricted to in-frame clones and leaves out a portion. Clone size and V and J calls were adopted from that table, with D and trimming inferred from the DNA. The sample includes roughly 200,000 clones, 75% to 90% of them seen just once. As regards this clone: The same CDR3 arises from other DNA sequences in this sample as well.

CDR3 length: 13 residues. The trim removed 5 bases at V and 4 bases at J, leaving 1 base unmatched. Germline values: CDR1 SNHLY, CDR2 FYNNEI. The rearrangement uses TRBV2 and TRBJ1-4; TRBD1 aligns across 7 bases. What was sequenced was peripheral blood. The source of this sequence is a middle-aged man with acute or convalescent COVID-19. The CDR3 region has the DNA TGTGCCAGCAGTAACAGGGGTAATGAAAAACTGTTTTTT. This codes for CASSNRGNEKLFF.